This TCR beta chain was sequenced in a study of blood T cell repertoires in COVID-19. Clones were read by immunoSEQ multiplex PCR, and TCRdb kept only the in-frame ones, dropping some. The repertoire has a few hundred thousand clones, more than 85% of them found once; the top ten carry about 2.7%. The length of the CDR3 is 19 residues. Sequencing used PBMCs or T cells enriched from blood (not recorded which). The V and J genes are TRBV21-1 and TRBJ1-6. TRBV21-1 counts as a pseudogene. The origin of this receptor is a woman in her 30s who had recovered from COVID-19. The CDR3 region has the DNA TGTGCCAGCAGCAAATTTGACCAGACTTCATTCTCCTATAATTCACCCCTCCACTTT. It codes for CASSKFDQTSFSYNSPLHF.